This record looks at one TCR beta chain sequence and its context. Antigen specificity is unknown. The sample comes from a study of T cell repertoires in cytomegalovirus infection. At the level of the study: Recently identified HLA-C-restricted and well-studied HLA-B-restricted CMV epitopes were used. Public TCR beta signatures indicated both CMV infection and matching HLA type. Findings and caveats of the study: Dominant in the ex vivo response were TCR beta clonotypes restricted by HLA-C and specific for CMV. There were carriers of CMV plus the relevant HLA, and cumulative public TCR beta family frequency identified them.

Trimming removed 1 base from V and 4 bases from J; junction bases left unmatched: 4. Germline CDR1 is SGHDN and CDR2 is FVKESK. The CDR3 length is 15 residues. One entry per CDR3 protein, called by TCRdb with MiXCR from the reads. In the table there are 900,000 to 950,000 distinct CDR3 sequences, around 32% of which are singletons. The receptor was derived from a human donor in good health (CMV status not recorded). Some clones in this sample may be carry-over from other donors' samples. Sequenced here: cultured CD8+ T cells from PBMCs, sampled from culture after CMV antigen stimulation. V gene TRBV14 combines with J gene TRBJ2-7; TRBD2 matches at 10 bases. The CDR3 is CASSQGRSGGYEQYF. Here the CDR3 DNA reads TGTGCCAGCAGCCAAGGCCGTAGCGGGGGGTACGAGCAGTACTTC.